Each of the 5 T cell receptor beta chains below was sequenced from the same sample in a study of cytomegalovirus exposure and HLA in healthy donors. This PCR relied on a set of 60 Vbeta primers and 13 Jbeta primers. Clones were sequenced by immunoSEQ multiplex PCR, and TCRdb holds only the in-frame ones, with some missing. The data show about 140,000 clones, with approximately 61% seen just once and 1.5% to 2% held by the top ten. Sequences were obtained from PBMCs. The receptors were sampled from a human donor in good health.

The CDR3 protein is CASTYQGLAGELFF. The CDR3 bases are TGTGCCAGTACCTATCAGGGTTTAGCCGGGGAGCTGTTTTTT. J is TRBJ2-2 and V is TRBV19; the D gene is possibly TRBD1 (5 bases). CDR1 LNHDA and CDR2 SQIVND come from the germline V gene (reference sequence). The CDR3 runs 14 residues. The ends were cut back, 7 bases at V and 6 bases at J, with 15 bases in the middle.

This clone has a handful of counts. The rearrangement uses TRBV11-3 and TRBJ1-1, with TRBD1 as a possible D gene (6 bases). The CDR3 is 15 residues long. Germline V gives CDR1 SGHNT, CDR2 YENEEA. The ends were cut back, 4 bases at V and 3 bases at J, with 15 bases in the middle. In DNA form, the CDR3 reads TGTGCCAGCAGCTCTGGCAGGGGATGGGACACTGAAGCTTTCTTT. Its translation: CASSSGRGWDTEAFF.

V and J are TRBV6-6 and TRBJ2-1; D ambiguous. Germline V lookup: CDR1 MNHNY, CDR2 SVGAGI (reference sequence). Trimming took off 2 bases at V and 2 bases at J, with 10 bases between the two ends. This CDR3 comprises 15 residues. As DNA, the CDR3 is TGTGCCAGCAGTTACCATACTCCGACCTACAATGAGCAGTTCTTC. Its protein product is CASSYHTPTYNEQFF.

The chain recombines TRBV5-6 with TRBJ2-7, with 8 bases matching TRBD2. Germline CDR1 and CDR2: SGHDT and YYEEEE. There are 16 residues in the CDR3. J was trimmed by 0 bases and V by 0 bases; bases with no gene match: 5. CDR3 in amino acids: CASSLGSGAFSYEQYF. The CDR3 coding sequence is TGTGCCAGCAGCTTGGGTAGCGGGGCCTTCTCCTACGAGCAGTACTTC.

This clone has just a few counts. The V gene is TRBV5-6, the J gene TRBJ1-3, with 7 bases aligning to TRBD1. The CDR3 consists of 14 residues. The germline V gene has CDR1 SGHDT and CDR2 YYEEEE. V trimming: 7 bases; J trimming: 0 bases; junction bases outside the gene matches: 4. The CDR3 sequence: CASGDSRSGNTIYF. The CDR3 coding sequence is TGTGCCAGCGGGGACAGTCGCTCTGGAAACACCATATATTTT.